This T cell receptor (beta chain) was obtained from a study of T cells expressing NK-cell markers. The CDR3 consists of 17 residues. Looked up from germline, CDR1 is MDHEN and CDR2 is SYDVKM. TCRdb reprocessed the 5' RACE reads; each CDR3 protein has one entry and no DNA is given. With about 380,000 distinct CDR3 sequences in the sample, the ten largest clones hold 5.2%. This receptor was obtained from a man between 18 and 69 years old in good health. The sequenced sample was blood T cells: a sorted CD56 or NKG2C T cell subset, CD4+ or CD8+ T cells, or bulk PBMC T cells (not recorded which). The chain employs TRBV28 and TRBJ2-3; the D gene TCRdb calls, TRBD2, cannot be checked with no DNA. The CDR3 loop reads CASSPGTSGGVTDTQYF.